The source of this TCR beta chain is a study of blood T cell repertoires in COVID-19 (dated by TCRdb to 2020 to 2021). Some background on the complete study: Samples from collaborators originated in the United States, Italy and Spain and spanned both the acute and convalescent phases of COVID-19. The material from the prospective study consisted of cDNA or gDNA derived from T cells, B-cell-depleted T cells, or PBMCs. Deeply sampled blood TCRbeta repertoires from subjects exposed to, actively infected with, or recovered from COVID-19 were included in the dataset. The repertoires were made available in a free public database intended to serve as a resource for research on the immune response to SARS-CoV-2. The samples were drawn from two sources: the first 160 participants of the ongoing ImmuneRACE study, and 1,000 to 1,500 subjects contributed by 6 global collaborators. A de-identified subject ID, COVID-19 status, age in years and sex were almost always included in the sample metadata. Where available, HLA class I and class II types were taken from metadata supplied by the sample provider and were not determined by assay-based typing. Overall results and qualifications from the work: The quantity of clinical and demographic metadata differed by source and by participant and was supplied without curation.

V and J are trimmed by 6 bases and 0 bases, and the gene matches miss 4 bases of the junction. Measured from the cysteine to the phenylalanine, the CDR3 is 15 residues long. Only the CDR3 portion is preserved as DNA: 45 bases, with reading frame beginning at the first base. The germline V gene sets CDR1 to MDHEN and CDR2 to SYDVKM. With respect to this clone: Its target antigen remains unknown. No much larger clonotype is one base removed from it; base qualities were not supplied.

One collaborating source in Seattle enrolled patients while the patients were actively infected and followed the patients over time throughout the course of disease. Each collaborating institution followed its own protocols to collect whole blood in K2EDTA tubes. For TCRbeta analysis, collaborators shipped samples as frozen whole blood, isolated PBMCs, or DNA extracted from either of those sample types. TCRbeta CDR3 regions were amplified from genomic DNA by means of the immunoSEQ Assay, a bias-controlled multiplex PCR. The study's own analysis went as follows. The number of nucleated cells in each sample was estimated from the amplification of reference gene primers within the assay. Sequence reads were collapsed and filtered to measure the absolute abundance of every unique TCRbeta CDR3 rearrangement. For each sample, productive Simpson clonality was calculated as the square root of Simpson's diversity index over productive rearrangements. Here the immuneACCESS table is served through TCRdb, limited to in-frame sequences with V and J called. Missing clones are a known gap in these copies; in checked studies unresolved V genes cover under half, and the rest lacks a known reason. V and J calls and clone size come straight from that table; D and trimming were deduced from the DNA. Counted in this sample were approximately 61,000 clones; 83% of them appeared once. The top ten constitute roughly 10% of the sample.

The sequence came from a man in his forties or fifties with COVID-19, enrolled during active disease. Source material: peripheral blood. The chain links TRBV28 with TRBJ1-3; 8 of the junction bases match TRBD1. CDR3 protein: CASRGQAASGNTIYF. The nucleotide sequence reads TGTGCCAGCAGGGGACAGGCTGCCTCTGGAAACACCATATATTTT.